Following are 2 T cell receptor beta chains from one sample sequenced in a study of cytomegalovirus exposure and HLA in healthy donors. 13 Jbeta primers and 60 Vbeta primers were used for the PCR. This table comes from immunoSEQ multiplex PCR, and its TCRdb copy is limited to in-frame clones, with some not included. The sample consists of about 130,000 clones, around 82% of them appearing once. Sequences were obtained from PBMCs. The receptors were gathered from a man younger than 45 in good health and CMV-seropositive.

V usage is TRBV5-1 and J usage is TRBJ2-5; D is possibly TRBD2 (6 bases). Per germline, CDR1 SGHRS and CDR2 YFSETQ. V was pared by 4 bases and J by 1 base, with 11 bases between. The CDR3 extends over 14 amino acids. CDR3 protein: CASSPPGVQETQYF. DNA for the CDR3: TGCGCCAGCAGCCCCCCGGGAGTCCAAGAGACCCAGTACTTC.

The CDR3 DNA follows: TGTGCCAGCAGCGAGGAGACAGGGGGCGTAACTGAAGCTTTCTTT. Its protein product is CASSEETGGVTEAFF. The chain has TRBV9 and TRBJ1-1; 10 nucleotides line up with TRBD1. The trim removed 3 bases at V and 5 bases at J, leaving 7 bases unmatched. The CDR3 length is 15 residues. Germline CDR1 is SGDLS and CDR2 is YYNGEE.